This TCR beta chain was retrieved from a study of T cell responses to AZD1222 COVID-19 vaccine. Some clones are missing from TCRdb's copy, which holds only in-frame ones; the method was immunoSEQ multiplex PCR. The sample has 150,000 or so clones, approximately 88% seen once; the top ten hold approximately 16%. V shed 6 bases and J 1 base; nucleotides not matched to a gene: 8. This CDR3 has 15 residues. Germline assignment: CDR1 SGHNT and CDR2 YYREEE (reference sequence). The starting material was peripheral blood, obtained on day 0 of AZD1222 vaccination. The TCR sequence derives from an adult in good health. V gene TRBV5-4 combines with J gene TRBJ2-5; 8 bases line up with TRBD2. For the CDR3, the DNA is TGTGCCAGCAACCCTCCGGGGGGGACCCAAGAGACCCAGTACTTC. It codes for CASNPPGGTQETQYF.